The present entry profiles one T cell receptor (beta chain) with its context. The sample belongs to a study of blood T cell repertoires in COVID-19. At the level of the study: Whether acute or convalescent, the COVID-19 samples came from the United States, Italy and Spain. Nucleic acid was either cDNA or gDNA, and it came from T cells, B-cell-depleted T cells, or PBMCs.

As processed by the authors: Reference gene primer amplification in the assay estimated nucleated cell counts. Here immunoSEQ multiplex PCR was the method, and the copy in TCRdb shows in-frame clones only, minus some. The V and J calls and the clone size are those of that table, but D and trimming were determined from the DNA. The sample includes a few hundred thousand clones, approximately 89% seen only once; the top ten take around 3.9%. It was during active infection that Seattle patients were enrolled and then longitudinally followed. Per germline, CDR1 MNHEY and CDR2 SVGAGI. Trimming removed 6 bases at V and 2 bases at J, with 14 bases between. There are 14 residues in the CDR3.

This TCR was recovered from a woman aged 60-75 years with COVID-19, enrolled during active disease. Sequenced sample: peripheral blood. The V and J genes are TRBV6-5 and TRBJ2-7; TRBD1 is a possible D gene (5 bases). CDR3 sequence (DNA): TGTGCCAGCAGCCAACAGGTCTCAACCTACGAGCAGTACTTC. Residues: CASSQQVSTYEQYF.